Listed here are 15 T cell receptor beta chains from one sample, sequenced in a study of technical replicates of blood from a handful of donors listed by TCRdb under 2017. Library prep was done by the immunoSEQ multiplex PCR assay. TCRdb stores this immuneACCESS table with in-frame sequences only. Part of the clones is absent; in the studies checked, under half of the shortfall reflects unresolved V genes, and no reason is known for the rest. Across this sample there are tens of thousands of clones, with roughly 96% seen only once. The ten most abundant clones make up approximately 0.22% of the sample. The sequenced sample was T cells isolated from PBMCs. These receptors came from a human donor in good health.

The CDR3 DNA is TGCGCCAGCAGCTTGGTCCCGGGAGCGAACTACGAGCAGTACTTC. Its protein is CASSLVPGANYEQYF. The chain couples TRBV5-1 to TRBJ2-7; tentatively, D is TRBD2 (6 bases). Germline V gene sequence: CDR1 SGHRS, CDR2 YFSETQ. There are 15 residues in the CDR3. Trimming stripped 0 bases from V and 3 bases from J, with 13 bases between.

The gene calls are TRBV2 and TRBJ1-5, with D maybe TRBD1 (5 bases). V lost 3 bases and J lost 4, with 10 bases in between. Looked up from germline, CDR1 is SNHLY and CDR2 is FYNNEI. This CDR3 comprises 14 residues. CDR3 residues: CASSEGPENQPQHF. The CDR3 DNA sequence: TGTGCCAGCAGTGAGGGGCCAGAGAATCAGCCCCAGCATTTT.

This clone was detected once. The chain recombines TRBV18 with TRBJ2-1; unclear D gene. The V and J ends lost 1 base and 5 bases respectively, with 6 bases between them. The CDR3 totals 13 residues. Germline CDR1 reads KGHSH; CDR2 reads LQKENI. The CDR3 DNA reads as TGTGCCAGCTCACCACTGATAGACAATGAGCAGTTCTTC. Translating gives CASSPLIDNEQFF.

The CDR3 loop reads CASTPGQQETQYF. Written as DNA, the CDR3 is TGTGCCAGCACCCCGGGACAGCAAGAGACCCAGTACTTC. This rearrangement joins TRBV7-9 to TRBJ2-5; 7 bases match TRBD1. The germline gives CDR1 SEHNR, CDR2 FQNEAQ (reference sequence). The CDR3 loop spans 13 amino acids. With V trimmed by 7 bases and J by 2 bases, 4 bases remained unmatched.

In nucleotides, the CDR3 is TGTGCCACCAGCAGAGTAACTAGCTCCCCCCAGTACTTC. Protein product: CATSRVTSSPQYF. The V and J genes are TRBV15 and TRBJ2-5; D might be TRBD2 (6 bases). Per the germline V gene, CDR1 is LNHNV and CDR2 is YYDKDF (reference sequence). The CDR3 loop spans 13 amino acids. Trimming cost V 1 base and J 9 bases, with 12 bases left between them.

V and J are TRBV2 and TRBJ1-1; a weak D match, TRBD1 (6 bases). This CDR3 spans 14 amino acids. The V gene lost 8 bases and the J gene lost 0 bases, with 13 bases spanning the gap. Germline CDR1 SNHLY, CDR2 FYNNEI. This CDR3 is CASSGETLNTEAFF. The CDR3 coding sequence is TGTGCCAGCTCAGGGGAAACCCTGAACACTGAAGCTTTCTTT.

The chain has TRBV5-1 and TRBJ1-1; no reliable D call. This CDR3 has 14 residues. With 1 base removed from V and 4 bases from J, the gap between germline ends came to 11 bases. Germline-derived CDR1 and CDR2 are SGHRS and YFSETQ. The CDR3 DNA follows: TGCGCCAGCAGCTTGAACGGTAGAGGCACTGAAGCTTTCTTT. Protein sequence: CASSLNGRGTEAFF.

This clone was detected only a few times. The chain employs TRBV7-9 and TRBJ1-1; 7 bases match TRBD1. This CDR3 is built from 13 residues. Germline trimming cut 5 bases from V and 8 bases from J; bases unmatched to any gene: 8. Germline V CDR1 and CDR2: SEHNR, FQNEAQ (reference sequence). CDR3 nucleotide sequence: TGTGCCAGCAGCAAATCCACAGGGGCGGAAGCTTTCTTT. Protein: CASSKSTGAEAFF.

The V and J genes are TRBV29-1 and TRBJ2-5; TRBD2 aligns across 8 bases. CDR3 length equals 15 residues. V trimming: 6 bases; J trimming: 2 bases; junction bases outside the gene matches: 11. The V gene's germline CDR1 is SQVTM and CDR2 ANQGSEA. The CDR3 sequence: CSVGQRGRSQETQYF. The CDR3 bases are TGCAGCGTAGGCCAGCGGGGGAGATCTCAAGAGACCCAGTACTTC.

In nucleotides, the CDR3 is TGTGCCAGCAGCCAAGAGGAGATCCAAGGAAACACCATATATTTT. This translates into CASSQEEIQGNTIYF. The chain employs TRBV4-2 and TRBJ1-3; no clear D. This CDR3 is 15 amino acids long. Germline CDR1 and CDR2: LGHNA and YNFKEQ. V shed 0 bases and J shed 4 bases, with 10 bases lying between them.

The chain recombines TRBV2 with TRBJ1-2; perhaps TRBD1 as D (6 bases). This CDR3 has 14 residues. The ends were cut back, 7 bases at V and 8 bases at J, with 20 bases in the middle. The germline gives CDR1 SNHLY, CDR2 FYNNEI. In DNA, the CDR3 is TGTGCCAGCAATTATGTAAAACAGGGCAACGGCTACACCTTC. It encodes CASNYVKQGNGYTF.

V gene TRBV6-5 combines with J gene TRBJ2-7; D is unresolved. CDR3 length: 12 residues. V was shortened by 4 bases and J by 1 base, with 5 bases between the two germline ends. Germline values: CDR1 MNHEY, CDR2 SVGAGI. The CDR3 coding sequence is TGTGCCAGCAGTTCAGGATCCTACGAGCAGTACTTC. Residues: CASSSGSYEQYF.

The chain is built from TRBV28 and TRBJ1-5; no firm D call. The V gene lost 10 bases and the J gene lost 0 bases, with 10 bases spanning the gap. Germline V gene lookup returns CDR1 MDHEN and CDR2 SYDVKM. The CDR3 sequence is 13 residues long. DNA of the CDR3: TGTGCCACACATGGCCATAGCAATCAGCCCCAGCATTTT. Translation: CATHGHSNQPQHF.

The chain uses TRBV30 and TRBJ1-1; maybe TRBD1 (6 bases). The CDR3 contains 14 residues. The germline CDR1 and CDR2 sequences are GTSNPN and SVGIG (reference sequence). The V and J ends lost 5 bases and 4 bases respectively, with 17 bases between them. The chain's CDR3 is CAWSSLGGATEAFF. The CDR3 DNA is TGTGCCTGGTCATCACTCGGGGGGGCCACTGAAGCTTTCTTT.

The chain couples TRBV7-9 to TRBJ1-1; maybe TRBD1 (5 bases). Deletions cut 3 bases from V and 1 base from J, with 12 bases between. CDR3 length: 15 amino acids. Germline loops: CDR1 SEHNR, CDR2 FQNEAQ (reference sequence). CDR3 amino acids: CASSFGQSRNTEAFF. CDR3 DNA: TGTGCCAGCAGCTTCGGACAAAGCAGGAACACTGAAGCTTTCTTT.